The 31 T cell receptor beta chains below were found in one sample sequenced in a study of T-cell reconstitution after alpha-beta-depleted transplantation in children (TCRdb year 2016). According to the study, the label for this sample's treatment or condition signals: allogeneic hematopoietic cell transplantation with graft depleted of TCRalphabeta T cells and CD19 B cells. The library was produced with PCR. Instrument used: Illumina HiSeq 2500. TCR libraries were prepared with molecular barcoding, using unique molecular identifiers to normalize TCRbeta repertoire quantification. TCRdb trimmed the raw reads at Q25, called clones with MiXCR and kept productive beta chains. Merged by CDR3 protein, the rows form single entries marked with the most common genes and DNA. The sample yields 210,000 or so distinct CDR3 sequences; roughly a tenth were counted once. The top ten clonotypes cover 28% of the sample.

The sequenced sample was PBMCs, obtained before TCRalphabeta/CD19-depleted stem cell transplant. The receptors derive from a child under two years old with acute myeloid leukemia, due to receive a stem cell transplant.

Of note for this clonotype: Given a much more abundant clone one base away, this may be a read error. The chain combines TRBV6-1 with TRBJ2-5, with D tentatively TRBD1 (6 bases). The CDR3 covers 15 residues. Germline CDR1 is MNHNS and CDR2 is SASEGT. The CDR3 DNA follows: TGTACCAGCAGGGGTGCAGGAGCAATGAGAGAGACCCAGTACTTC. Translating gives CTSRGAGAMRETQYF.

This clonotype showed up many times. As DNA, the CDR3 is TGTGCCAGCAGCTTCCCCCGCGGGACAGGAGCCTACGAGCAGTACTTC. It specifies CASSFPRGTGAYEQYF. V and J are TRBV11-2 and TRBJ2-7; 8 bases map to TRBD1. Germline values: CDR1 SGHAT, CDR2 FQNNGV. V trimming: 3 bases; J trimming: 2 bases; junction bases outside the gene matches: 9. The CDR3 extends over 16 amino acids.

There are many counts of this clonotype. The gene calls are TRBV20-1 and TRBJ2-3; perhaps D is TRBD1 or TRBD2 (5 bases each). The CDR3 consists of 16 residues. Trimming left V 0 bases short and J 0 bases short, with 13 bases between. CDR1 and CDR2 (germline): DFQATT, SNEGSKA (reference sequence). Written as DNA, the CDR3 is TGCAGTGCTAGAGATTGGGGCCGCGGGAGCACAGATACGCAGTATTTT. It encodes CSARDWGRGSTDTQYF.

This clonotype was observed many times. This chain connects TRBV19 to TRBJ2-3; the match to TRBD1 covers 9 bases. The CDR3 is 20 amino acids. The trim removed 6 bases at V and 2 bases at J, leaving 21 bases unmatched. CDR1 is LNHDA and CDR2 is SQIVND in the germline V gene (reference sequence). In DNA, the CDR3 is TGTGCCAGTAGCCGAGAGGGGGGACAGGGAAACCCTAAAAACACAGATACGCAGTATTTT. Translation: CASSREGGQGNPKNTDTQYF.

This clonotype showed up many times. J is TRBJ1-1 and V is TRBV6-6, with 9 bases that match TRBD1. This CDR3 contains 13 residues. V shed 2 bases and J 5 bases; nucleotides not matched to a gene: 0. Germline CDR1 MNHNY, CDR2 SVGAGI (reference sequence). The CDR3 loop reads CASSYGTGTEAFF. Here the CDR3 DNA reads TGTGCCAGCAGTTACGGGACAGGGACTGAAGCTTTCTTT.

This clonotype was detected only a few times. The rearrangement uses TRBV6-1 and TRBJ2-3; tentative D call: TRBD1 (5 bases). Germline-derived CDR1 and CDR2 are MNHNS and SASEGT. V shed 8 bases and J shed 0 bases, with 12 bases lying between them. CDR3 length: 14 amino acids. The CDR3 DNA follows: TGTGCCAGCGCGTGGGGCTCTAGCACAGATACGCAGTATTTT. Amino acids: CASAWGSSTDTQYF.

The table lists this clonotype with many counts. The chain employs TRBV11-2 and TRBJ2-1, with TRBD1 matching over 8 bases. J was trimmed by 5 bases and V by 3 bases; bases with no gene match: 3. Looked up from germline, CDR1 is SGHAT and CDR2 is FQNNGV. This CDR3 contains 14 residues. CDR3 DNA sequence: TGTGCCAGCAGCTTTCAGGACAGGGACAATGAGCAGTTCTTC. Translating gives CASSFQDRDNEQFF.

A note on this clonotype: Since a much larger clone is just one base distant, this may be a read error. The rearrangement uses TRBV20-1 and TRBJ2-7, with D perhaps matching TRBD2 (7 bases). Per germline, CDR1 DFQATT and CDR2 SNEGSKA (reference sequence). CDR3 length: 12 amino acids. V gave up 3 bases and J gave up 7 bases, with 13 bases separating them. CDR3 amino acids: CSASGGLREQYF. The DNA of the CDR3 is TGCAGTGCTAGCGGGGGGCTCCGGGAGCAGTACTTC.

This clonotype was seen ten or more times. The J gene is TRBJ1-4, the V gene TRBV10-3; D remains ambiguous. Germline-derived CDR1 and CDR2 are ENHRY and SYGVKD. The CDR3 loop spans 15 amino acids. Trimming shortened V by 0 bases and J by 4 bases, and 9 bases separated the two germline ends. The CDR3 DNA follows: TGTGCCATCAGTGAGTCTGGCGGAATTAATGAAAAACTGTTTTTT. Its protein is CAISESGGINEKLFF.

This clonotype came up many times. The V call is TRBV28, the J call TRBJ2-2, with D possibly being TRBD2 (5 bases). The CDR3 runs to 14 residues. Trimming removed 7 bases at V and 4 bases at J, with 13 bases between. Germline V gene sequence: CDR1 MDHEN, CDR2 SYDVKM. The CDR3, as DNA: TGTGCCAGCAATCGGGAATGGGGCACCGGGGAGCTGTTTTTT. Residues: CASNREWGTGELFF.

This clonotype was counted many times. V and J are TRBV7-9 and TRBJ2-7; D unclear. Germline assignment: CDR1 SEHNR and CDR2 FQNEAQ (reference sequence). The V end was cut by 5 bases, the J end by 5 bases, with 10 bases between. The CDR3 spans 12 residues. The CDR3, as DNA: TGTGCCAGCAGCGCGAGGAACCACGAGCAGTACTTC. Protein sequence: CASSARNHEQYF.

This clonotype was picked up many times. The chain combines TRBV5-5 with TRBJ1-2; D perhaps matches TRBD1 (6 bases). V lost 0 bases and J lost 4, with 10 bases in between. The germline CDR1 and CDR2 sequences are SGHKS and YYEKEE (reference sequence). The CDR3 has 14 amino acids. Written as DNA, the CDR3 is TGTGCCAGCAGCTTGGCCTCGGACAGCTATGGCTACACCTTC. This sequence encodes CASSLASDSYGYTF.

This clonotype has a count of ten or more. DNA of the CDR3: TGCAGTGCTAGATTAGGGGGCAGGTATCAGCCCCAGCATTTT. This sequence encodes CSARLGGRYQPQHF. The genes are TRBV20-1 and TRBJ1-5; 7 bases match TRBD1. The germline gives CDR1 DFQATT, CDR2 SNEGSKA (reference sequence). The junction had 6 bases not matched to a gene; V was cut back by 2 bases and J by 5 bases. This CDR3 region has 14 residues.

This clonotype appeared many times. This chain links TRBV27 with TRBJ2-2; 8 bases agree with TRBD2. This CDR3 region has 14 residues. V lost 7 bases, J lost 0 bases, and 1 base stayed unmatched. Per the germline V gene, CDR1 is MNHEY and CDR2 is SMNVEV (reference sequence). The CDR3 is CASKLAANTGELFF. The CDR3, as DNA: TGTGCCAGCAAACTAGCGGCGAACACCGGGGAGCTGTTTTTT.

This clonotype was counted between two and nine times. The J gene is TRBJ2-1, the V gene TRBV28; D gene ambiguous. This CDR3 region has 13 residues. Germline assignment: CDR1 MDHEN and CDR2 SYDVKM. The germline V and J ends were trimmed by 8 bases and 5 bases, with 13 bases remaining between them. In DNA form, the CDR3 reads TGTGCCAGCGGATCAGTCGGCCACAATGAGCAGTTCTTC. Amino acid sequence: CASGSVGHNEQFF.

This clonotype was counted at least ten times. This chain uses TRBV5-8 with TRBJ1-2; tentatively, D is TRBD1 (5 bases). V dropped 1 base and J dropped 4 bases, with 11 bases sitting between them. Germline V gene lookup returns CDR1 SGHTS and CDR2 YDEGEE. The length of the CDR3 is 14 residues. CDR3 protein: CASSLMTVFYGYTF. The CDR3 DNA reads TGTGCCAGCAGCTTGATGACAGTCTTCTATGGCTACACCTTC.

This clonotype was counted ten times or more. The CDR3 DNA follows: TGCGCCAGCAGCTTCCCACCTCCCCGGCGGGAGCAGTTCTTC. Protein product: CASSFPPPRREQFF. This chain connects TRBV5-1 to TRBJ2-1; D gene unclear. Germline CDR1 and CDR2: SGHRS and YFSETQ. V was clipped by 2 bases and J by 10 bases, with 16 bases between them. The length of the CDR3 is 14 residues.

The rearrangement joins TRBV5-4 to TRBJ2-1; 7 positions agree with TRBD1. The CDR3 extends over 14 amino acids. Losses at the gene ends were 6 bases for V and 2 bases for J; bases not matched to a gene: 5. Germline CDR1 is SGHNT and CDR2 is YYREEE (reference sequence). The CDR3 nucleotides read TGTGCCAGCACTCAGGGGGAAGCCTACAATGAGCAGTTCTTC. This encodes CASTQGEAYNEQFF. The variable domain in full, completed from reference TRBV5-4 and TRBJ2-1, reads ETGVTQSPTHLIKTRGQQVTLRCSSQSGHNTVSWYQQALGQGPQFIFQYYREEENGRGNFPPRFSGLQFPNYSSELNVNALELDDSALYLCASTQGEAYNEQFFGPGTRLTVL.

The gene calls are TRBV4-2 and TRBJ2-7, with TRBD2 matching 10 bases. V was pared by 4 bases and J by 0 bases, with 3 bases of the junction left unmatched. Germline-derived CDR1 and CDR2 are LGHNA and YNFKEQ. The CDR3 contains 15 residues. The CDR3 protein is CASSPGTSVSYEQYF. The DNA for the CDR3 is TGTGCCAGCAGCCCCGGGACTAGCGTCTCCTACGAGCAGTACTTC.

This clonotype showed up just a few times. This rearrangement joins TRBV7-2 to TRBJ2-1; D is unresolved. The ends were cut back, 5 bases at V and 6 bases at J, with 8 bases in the middle. The CDR3 totals 12 residues. Per germline, CDR1 SGHTA and CDR2 FQGNSA. As DNA, the CDR3 is TGTGCCAGCAGCCGAGAAGGCAATGAGCAGTTCTTC. Translation gives CASSREGNEQFF.

This clonotype was detected only a few times. V and J are TRBV20-1 and TRBJ1-1, with a weak D call TRBD1 (5 bases). The V gene lost 1 base and the J gene lost 13 bases, with 19 bases spanning the gap. The germline gives CDR1 DFQATT, CDR2 SNEGSKA (reference sequence). This CDR3 contains 13 residues. Written as DNA, the CDR3 is TGCAGTGCTAGAGGGTCGGGGCTTGGGAGGGTTTTCTTT. It specifies CSARGSGLGRVFF.

This clonotype showed up many times. J is TRBJ2-1 and V is TRBV5-1, with 7 bases that match TRBD1. The CDR3 sequence is 15 residues long. Germline V gene data show CDR1 as SGHRS and CDR2 as YFSETQ. The V and J ends lost 4 bases and 8 bases, in that order; junction bases with no gene match: 12. CDR3 region: CASSEGQIGIDEQFF. CDR3 nucleotides: TGCGCCAGCAGCGAGGGACAGATCGGTATCGATGAGCAGTTCTTC.

This clonotype came up many times. The chain carries TRBV3-1 and TRBJ2-1, with D perhaps matching TRBD2 (6 bases). Germline CDR1 and CDR2: LGHDT and YNNKEL (reference sequence). The CDR3 is made up of 13 amino acids. With 3 bases removed from V and 4 bases from J, the gap between germline ends came to 7 bases. The CDR3 loop reads CASSQRGYNEQFF. The CDR3 coding sequence is TGTGCCAGCAGCCAGCGGGGTTACAATGAGCAGTTCTTC.

This clonotype was counted between two and nine times. The chain has TRBV28 and TRBJ2-2, with D maybe TRBD1 (6 bases). V lost 6 bases and J lost 9, with 17 bases in between. This CDR3 comprises 14 residues. Germline V CDR1 and CDR2: MDHEN, SYDVKM. As DNA, the CDR3 is TGTGCCAGCAGCTCCCAGGGGCGCGGTAGGGAGCTGTTTTTT. Amino acids: CASSSQGRGRELFF.

This clonotype has a count of ten or more. The chain combines TRBV24-1 with TRBJ2-5; 8 bases are a match to TRBD2. Looked up from germline, CDR1 is KGHDR and CDR2 is SFDVKD. With 3 bases clipped from V and 0 bases from J, the junction kept 5 bases outside the gene matches. The CDR3 is 16 amino acids. For the CDR3, the DNA is TGTGCCACCAGTGATCCGGGAGGGGGATACCAAGAGACCCAGTACTTC. This codes for CATSDPGGGYQETQYF.

This clonotype turned up a few times. J is TRBJ2-3 and V is TRBV12-3 or TRBV12-4; D not certain. The CDR3 has 14 residues. V was clipped by 3 bases and J by 2 bases, with 9 bases between them. This CDR3 reads CASSFSDFTDTQYF. In nucleotides, the CDR3 is TGTGCCAGCAGTTTCTCTGACTTCACAGATACGCAGTATTTT.

The sample holds many counts of this clonotype. The chain recombines TRBV28 with TRBJ2-6; 8 bases map to TRBD1. This CDR3 is 18 amino acids long. J was trimmed by 3 bases and V by 10 bases; bases with no gene match: 17. Germline CDR1 MDHEN, CDR2 SYDVKM. The CDR3 loop is CAISVGQGGRGGANVLTF. Here the CDR3 DNA reads TGTGCCATCTCGGTAGGACAGGGAGGCCGGGGTGGGGCCAACGTCCTGACTTTC.

This clonotype was observed many times. The CDR3 DNA sequence: TGCGCCAGCCGACTAGCGGGAACATACAATGAGCAGTTCTTC. This encodes CASRLAGTYNEQFF. The rearrangement joins TRBV10-2 to TRBJ2-1, with TRBD2 matching 11 bases. CDR1 and CDR2 from the germline V gene are WSHSY and SAAADI. Trimming cost V 8 bases and J 4 bases; bases outside gene matches: 4. There are 14 residues in the CDR3.

This clonotype turned up a few times. The gene calls are TRBV4-2 and TRBJ2-7, with D possibly TRBD1 on 6 matching bases. The CDR3 contains 16 residues. Between the trimmed V and J ends, which lost 6 bases and 1 base, there was a span of 19 bases. Germline-derived CDR1 and CDR2 are LGHNA and YNFKEQ. The CDR3 loop reads CASSQRAQDSSYEQYF. The CDR3 DNA follows: TGTGCCAGCAGTCAAAGGGCCCAGGACAGTTCCTACGAGCAGTACTTC.

This clonotype was seen many times. This rearrangement joins TRBV12-3 or TRBV12-4 to TRBJ2-2; 11 bases agree with TRBD2. The CDR3 length is 17 residues. Trimming took 3 bases from V and 5 from J; bases not matched to a gene: 8. CDR3 sequence: CASSLTGTSGRTGELFF. The CDR3 DNA is TGTGCCAGCAGTTTGACCGGGACTAGCGGACGAACCGGGGAGCTGTTTTTT.

This clonotype was detected many times. The chain recombines TRBV7-2 with TRBJ2-1; the match to TRBD2 covers 10 bases. This CDR3 spans 15 amino acids. Germline V lookup: CDR1 SGHTA, CDR2 FQGNSA. V lost 5 bases, J lost 7 bases, and 8 bases stayed unmatched. The CDR3 nucleotides read TGTGCCAGCAGCATACAGCGGGGGGGCCGGAATGAGCAGTTCTTC. Translation: CASSIQRGGRNEQFF.